Below, one TCR beta chain is given with its context. Data came from immunoSEQ multiplex PCR; TCRdb stores just in-frame clones and leaves some out. Of 470,000 or so clones detected, about 89% appear once; the ten largest clones hold around 4.5%. These data come from a study of blood T cell repertoires in COVID-19. The receptor's source is a woman under 40 with acute or convalescent COVID-19. The specimen sequenced was peripheral blood.

CDR3 sequence (DNA): TGTGCCAGCAGCCAAAGTCTAAAAGCCTACGAGCAGTACTTC. Its translation: CASSQSLKAYEQYF. This rearrangement joins TRBV3-1 (or the pseudogene TRBV3-2) to TRBJ2-7; no clear D gene. Germline CDR1 reads LGHDT; CDR2 reads YNNKEL (reference sequence). The V and J ends lost 2 bases and 2 bases respectively, with 10 bases between them. The CDR3 covers 14 residues.